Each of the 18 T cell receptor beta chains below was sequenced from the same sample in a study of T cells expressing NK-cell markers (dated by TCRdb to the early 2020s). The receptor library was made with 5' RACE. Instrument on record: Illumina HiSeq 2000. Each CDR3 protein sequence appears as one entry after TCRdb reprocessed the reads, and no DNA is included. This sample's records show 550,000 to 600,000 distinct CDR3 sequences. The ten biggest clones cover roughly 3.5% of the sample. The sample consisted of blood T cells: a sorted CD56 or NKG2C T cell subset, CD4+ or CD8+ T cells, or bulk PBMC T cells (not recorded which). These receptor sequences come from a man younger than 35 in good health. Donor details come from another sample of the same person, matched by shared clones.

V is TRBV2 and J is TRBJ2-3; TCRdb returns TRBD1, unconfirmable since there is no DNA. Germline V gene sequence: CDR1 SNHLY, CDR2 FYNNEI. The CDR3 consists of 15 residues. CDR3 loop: CASRKDRAPRDTQYF.

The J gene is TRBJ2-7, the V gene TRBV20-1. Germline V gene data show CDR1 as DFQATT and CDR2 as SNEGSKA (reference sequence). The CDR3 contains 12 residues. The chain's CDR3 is CSALSLSYEQYF.

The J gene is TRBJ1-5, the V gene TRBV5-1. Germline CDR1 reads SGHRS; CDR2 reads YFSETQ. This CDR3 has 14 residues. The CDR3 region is CASSFNEGGQPQHF. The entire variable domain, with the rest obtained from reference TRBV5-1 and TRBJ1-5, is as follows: KAGVTQTPRYLIKTRGQQVTLSCSPISGHRSVSWYQQTPGQGLQFLFEYFSETQRNKGNFPGRFSGRQFSNSRSEMNVSTLELGDSALYLCASSFNEGGQPQHFGDGTRLSIL.

The CDR3 region is CASSRIPGQGEGLYF. This chain joins TRBV5-1 and TRBJ2-7; TCRdb's D call of TRBD1 is untestable without DNA. This CDR3 is built from 15 residues. CDR1 is SGHRS and CDR2 is YFSETQ in the germline V gene.

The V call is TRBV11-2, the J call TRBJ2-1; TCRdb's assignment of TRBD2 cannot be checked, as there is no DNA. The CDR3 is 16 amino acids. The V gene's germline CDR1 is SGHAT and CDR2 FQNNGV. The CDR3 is CASRKLQGGSYNEQFF.

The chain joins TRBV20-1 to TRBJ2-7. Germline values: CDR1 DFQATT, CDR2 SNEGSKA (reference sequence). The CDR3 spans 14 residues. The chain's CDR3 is CSASGGERSGEQYF.

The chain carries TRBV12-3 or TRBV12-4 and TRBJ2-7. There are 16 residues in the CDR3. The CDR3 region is CASSLTRQLSTYEQYF.

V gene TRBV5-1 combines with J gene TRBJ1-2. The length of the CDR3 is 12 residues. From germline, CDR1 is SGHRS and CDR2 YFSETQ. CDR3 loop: CASSPSSYGYTF.

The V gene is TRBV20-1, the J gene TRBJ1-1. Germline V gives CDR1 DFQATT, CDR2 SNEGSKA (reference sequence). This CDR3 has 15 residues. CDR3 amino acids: CSAPQEKGRNTEAFF.

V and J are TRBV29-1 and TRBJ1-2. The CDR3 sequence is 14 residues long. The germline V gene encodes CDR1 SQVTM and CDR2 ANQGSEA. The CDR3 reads CSVEGTPFNYGYTF. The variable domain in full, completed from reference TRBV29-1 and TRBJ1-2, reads SAVISQKPSRDICQRGTSLTIQCQVDSQVTMMFWYRQQPGQSLTLIATANQGSEATYESGFVIDKFPISRPNLTFSTLTVSNMSPEDSSIYLCSVEGTPFNYGYTFGSGTRLTVV.

CDR3 amino acids: CASSYGVLVGTEAFF. J is TRBJ1-1 and V is TRBV6-5. The CDR3 spans 15 residues. In germline, CDR1 is MNHEY, CDR2 SVGAGI.

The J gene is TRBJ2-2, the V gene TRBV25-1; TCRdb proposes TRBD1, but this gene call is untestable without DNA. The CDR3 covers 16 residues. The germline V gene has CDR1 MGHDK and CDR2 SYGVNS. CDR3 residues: CASSEWRQGTYGELFF.

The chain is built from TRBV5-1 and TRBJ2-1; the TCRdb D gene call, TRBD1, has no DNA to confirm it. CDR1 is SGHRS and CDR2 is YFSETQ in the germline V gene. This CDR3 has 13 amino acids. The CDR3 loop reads CASRTQGYNEQFF.

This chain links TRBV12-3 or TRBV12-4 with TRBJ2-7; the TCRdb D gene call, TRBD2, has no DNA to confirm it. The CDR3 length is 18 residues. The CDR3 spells CASSIMARLAGGSYEQYF.

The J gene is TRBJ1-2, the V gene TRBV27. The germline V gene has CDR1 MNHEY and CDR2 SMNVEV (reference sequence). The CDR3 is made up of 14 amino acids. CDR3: CASSPGQRPYGYTF.

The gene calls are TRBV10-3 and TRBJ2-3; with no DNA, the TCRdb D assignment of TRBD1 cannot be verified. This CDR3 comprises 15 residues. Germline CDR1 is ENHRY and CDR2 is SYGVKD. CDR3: CAISDDEGFTDTQYF.

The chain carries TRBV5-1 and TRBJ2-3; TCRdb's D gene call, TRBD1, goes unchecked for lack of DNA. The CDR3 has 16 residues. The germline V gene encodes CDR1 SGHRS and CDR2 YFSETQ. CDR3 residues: CASSRMGARNTDTQYF.

CDR3 sequence: CASSPGQGTHPDTQYF. This chain uses TRBV5-1 with TRBJ2-3; TCRdb's assignment of TRBD1 cannot be checked, as there is no DNA. The germline gives CDR1 SGHRS, CDR2 YFSETQ. The CDR3 sequence is 16 residues long. Based on the CDR3 plus reference TRBV5-1 and TRBJ2-3, the full variable domain is KAGVTQTPRYLIKTRGQQVTLSCSPISGHRSVSWYQQTPGQGLQFLFEYFSETQRNKGNFPGRFSGRQFSNSRSEMNVSTLELGDSALYLCASSPGQGTHPDTQYFGPGTRLTVL.